A single sample gave rise to the 27 T cell receptor beta chains below, sequenced in a study of post-analysis software for immune sequencing data (dated by TCRdb to the mid-2010s). Their target antigens are unknown. Library prep was done by PCR. Sequenced on an Illumina HiSeq 2500. To reduce PCR and sequencing biases, unique molecular identifiers were incorporated into the TCR beta cDNA libraries. In TCRdb, the public reads were trimmed at Q25 with fastp and aligned with MiXCR, with productive beta chains retained. Rows are combined by CDR3 protein, so each entry shows the most common genes and DNA. The sample yields 750,000 to 950,000 distinct CDR3 sequences; approximately 57% were counted once. The ten largest clones take up approximately 4.5% of the sample. Summary of the overall study and its limitations: Patients showed significantly higher frequencies than controls for five TRBV segments, among them TRBV5-6, TRBV5-1 and TRBV20-1.

The sequencing input was blood. The receptors were sampled from a girl aged 5-17 years with multiple sclerosis.

The CDR3 coding sequence is TGTGCCAGCACCATAAGCCGGGATCAAGAGACCCAGTACTTC. This sequence encodes CASTISRDQETQYF. J is TRBJ2-5 and V is TRBV7-2, with a weak D call TRBD2 (5 bases). The CDR3 has 14 amino acids. V lost 7 bases and J lost 2, with 14 bases in between. Per the germline V gene, CDR1 is SGHTA and CDR2 is FQGNSA.

The chain carries TRBV29-1 and TRBJ2-1, with D perhaps TRBD2 (6 bases). The V end was cut by 6 bases, the J end by 1 base, with 13 bases between. Per germline, CDR1 SQVTM and CDR2 ANQGSEA. The CDR3 sequence is 14 residues long. As DNA, the CDR3 is TGCAGCGTAATCGGGGGTTCATCCTACAATGAGCAGTTCTTC. Amino acids: CSVIGGSSYNEQFF.

This chain links TRBV15 with TRBJ1-1; 9 bases align to TRBD1. V lost 5 bases, J lost 6 bases, and 7 bases stayed unmatched. The CDR3 covers 14 residues. Germline-derived CDR1 and CDR2 are LNHNV and YYDKDF (reference sequence). The CDR3, as DNA: TGTGCCACCAGCGTTCTACAGGGGGCATCTGAAGCTTTCTTT. Translating gives CATSVLQGASEAFF.

V and J are TRBV4-2 and TRBJ2-6; D unclear. This CDR3 is 16 amino acids long. From germline, CDR1 is LGHNA and CDR2 YNFKEQ. The V end was cut by 0 bases, the J end by 2 bases, with 8 bases between. CDR3 in amino acids: CASSQDPWAGANVLTF. DNA for the CDR3: TGTGCCAGCAGCCAAGACCCCTGGGCTGGGGCCAACGTCCTGACTTTC.

This rearrangement joins TRBV29-1 to TRBJ2-1; a possible D gene is TRBD2 (7 bases). Germline V gene sequence: CDR1 SQVTM, CDR2 ANQGSEA. The CDR3 consists of 12 residues. Trimming removed 0 bases from V and 12 bases from J, with 12 bases in between. CDR3 sequence: CSVEDGGGRQFF. The CDR3 DNA follows: TGCAGCGTTGAAGATGGGGGGGGCCGGCAGTTCTTC.

Only a few counts were recorded for this clonotype. The chain uses TRBV5-1 and TRBJ1-5; a possible D gene is TRBD1 (5 bases). Looked up from germline, CDR1 is SGHRS and CDR2 is YFSETQ. V dropped 4 bases and J dropped 3 bases, with 11 bases sitting between them. The CDR3 consists of 14 residues. In DNA form, the CDR3 reads TGCGCCAGCAGCGAAGGGACCAACAATCAGCCCCAGCATTTT. Its translation is CASSEGTNNQPQHF. Variable domain in full (rest from reference TRBV5-1 and TRBJ1-5): KAGVTQTPRYLIKTRGQQVTLSCSPISGHRSVSWYQQTPGQGLQFLFEYFSETQRNKGNFPGRFSGRQFSNSRSEMNVSTLELGDSALYLCASSEGTNNQPQHFGDGTRLSIL.

This clonotype has a handful of counts. This chain connects TRBV30 to TRBJ2-3; 9 bases fit TRBD2. J lost 5 bases, V lost 3 bases, and 12 bases had no gene match. The CDR3 sequence is 16 residues long. The germline gives CDR1 GTSNPN, CDR2 SVGIG (reference sequence). CDR3 loop: CAWRVGASGARDTQYF. CDR3 DNA: TGTGCCTGGAGGGTGGGGGCTAGCGGGGCCAGAGATACGCAGTATTTT.

This clonotype was observed once. The rearrangement joins TRBV7-9 to TRBJ2-1; TRBD2 agrees at 8 bases. The J call may be mistaken, given a closer DNA end match to TRBJ2-7. This CDR3 is 15 amino acids long. Per the germline V gene, CDR1 is SEHNR and CDR2 is FQNEAQ (reference sequence). CDR3: CASSTGGSSYNEQYF. Here the CDR3 DNA reads TGTGCCAGCAGCACGGGAGGGAGCTCCTACAATGAGCAGTACTTC.

The gene calls are TRBV5-1 and TRBJ2-1, with 10 positions matching TRBD1. Germline trimming cut 4 bases from V and 5 bases from J; bases unmatched to any gene: 6. CDR1 SGHRS and CDR2 YFSETQ come from the germline V gene. The CDR3 has 15 residues. CDR3 residues: CASSPRDRGDNEQFF. CDR3 DNA: TGCGCCAGCAGCCCCCGGGACAGGGGAGACAATGAGCAGTTCTTC.

V and J are TRBV29-1 and TRBJ1-1; 9 nucleotides align to TRBD1. The ends lost 7 bases at V and 10 bases at J; junction bases unmatched: 10. Germline V gives CDR1 SQVTM, CDR2 ANQGSEA. This CDR3 has 12 residues. CDR3 nucleotide sequence: TGCAGCGATACAGGGGGCGACCGGCGAGCTTTCTTT. It specifies CSDTGGDRRAFF.

This clonotype was seen only once. The chain couples TRBV2 to TRBJ2-3; no clear D gene. Trimming took off 9 bases at V and 7 bases at J, with 17 bases between the two ends. This CDR3 is built from 13 residues. Germline CDR1 SNHLY, CDR2 FYNNEI. The CDR3 loop is CARAETSAHTQYF. DNA of the CDR3: TGTGCCAGGGCAGAGACCAGCGCGCATACGCAGTATTTT.

The chain has TRBV12-3 or TRBV12-4 and TRBJ2-2, with D perhaps matching TRBD2 (5 bases). This CDR3 spans 16 amino acids. Trimming took off 1 base at V and 6 bases at J, with 15 bases between the two ends. CDR3 nucleotides: TGTGCCAGCAGTTTAGGTTGGGCTAGCTATTCCGGGGAGCTGTTTTTT. This codes for CASSLGWASYSGELFF.

This clonotype was observed a handful of times. This rearrangement joins TRBV20-1 to TRBJ2-7; TRBD1 agrees at 9 bases. Germline assignment: CDR1 DFQATT and CDR2 SNEGSKA (reference sequence). This CDR3 contains 13 residues. Trimming removed 5 bases from V and 1 base from J; junction bases left unmatched: 3. The CDR3 coding sequence is TGCAGTGCTGGACAGGGGAAATCCTACGAGCAGTACTTC. Translation: CSAGQGKSYEQYF.

V is TRBV20-1 and J is TRBJ2-1; D remains ambiguous. The CDR3 has 16 residues. Trimming pared 5 bases from V and 0 bases from J, leaving 17 bases between. Germline assignment: CDR1 DFQATT and CDR2 SNEGSKA (reference sequence). The CDR3 here is CSAPGPAIGSYNEQFF. For the CDR3, the DNA is TGCAGTGCTCCCGGGCCTGCCATTGGCTCCTACAATGAGCAGTTCTTC.

The table lists this clonotype with a few counts. The chain employs TRBV12-3 or TRBV12-4 and TRBJ2-3; no clear D. V was shortened by 4 bases and J by 11 bases, with 13 bases between the two germline ends. The CDR3 has 12 amino acids. The CDR3 coding sequence is TGTGCCAGCAGTTGGTCCAGCTGGGGGCAGTATTTT. Translated, it gives CASSWSSWGQYF.

The chain carries TRBV29-1 and TRBJ2-5; D is perhaps TRBD2 (6 bases). Germline V gene lookup returns CDR1 SQVTM and CDR2 ANQGSEA. This CDR3 region has 15 residues. The V and J ends lost 7 bases and 4 bases respectively, with 22 bases between them. CDR3 in amino acids: CSAPTREGRTETQYF. DNA of the CDR3: TGCAGCGCACCTACCCGAGAGGGGAGGACAGAGACCCAGTACTTC.

The J gene is TRBJ1-1, the V gene TRBV5-5, with 7 bases lining up with TRBD1. The CDR3 is 16 amino acids. CDR1 is SGHKS and CDR2 is YYEKEE in the germline V gene (reference sequence). After removal of 6 bases from V and 3 bases from J, the junction contained 14 bases not matched to a gene. The CDR3 sequence is CASNQRTGVLYTEAFF. Here the CDR3 DNA reads TGTGCCAGCAACCAACGAACAGGGGTCCTATACACTGAAGCTTTCTTT.

This clonotype was seen a few times. The chain carries TRBV7-3 and TRBJ2-5, with 11 bases matching TRBD2. Trimming removed 5 bases from V and 6 bases from J; junction bases left unmatched: 8. The germline V gene has CDR1 SGHTA and CDR2 FQGTGA. The CDR3 covers 15 residues. As DNA, the CDR3 is TGTGCCAGCAGCCCGACTAGCGGGGCAGGCAAGACCCAGTACTTC. Its protein product is CASSPTSGAGKTQYF.

CDR3 loop: CASSLAGGSLEQFF. For the CDR3, the DNA is TGTGCCAGCAGTTTAGCGGGGGGTTCCCTTGAGCAGTTCTTC. V usage is TRBV12-3 or TRBV12-4 and J usage is TRBJ2-1, with D tentatively TRBD2 (6 bases). CDR3 length: 14 amino acids. The ends were cut back, 0 bases at V and 9 bases at J, with 12 bases in the middle.

The V gene is TRBV3-1, the J gene TRBJ1-4; maybe TRBD1 (6 bases). Germline V lookup: CDR1 LGHDT, CDR2 YNNKEL (reference sequence). V lost 4 bases and J 5 bases, leaving 17 bases between the germline ends. This CDR3 region has 16 residues. The CDR3 loop reads CASSLARDGQNEKLFF. The CDR3, as DNA: TGTGCCAGCAGCCTGGCCCGGGACGGACAGAATGAAAAACTGTTTTTT.

This clonotype was detected only a few times. J is TRBJ1-1 and V is TRBV12-3 or TRBV12-4; 7 bases map to TRBD1. The CDR3 spans 15 residues. J gave up 7 bases and V 0 bases, and 8 bases lay outside the gene matches. The CDR3 nucleotides are TGTGCCAGCAGTTTAGCTGTAGGGGGCGCGGTTGAAGCTTTCTTT. Protein: CASSLAVGGAVEAFF.

The chain employs TRBV11-1 and TRBJ2-1; the match to TRBD2 covers 12 bases. CDR1 is SGHAT and CDR2 is FQDESV in the germline V gene (reference sequence). V trimming: 5 bases; J trimming: 8 bases; junction bases outside the gene matches: 7. CDR3 length: 15 amino acids. The CDR3 bases are TGTGCCAGCAGCCATGGACTAGCGGGAAGTGATGAGCAGTTCTTC. Translation: CASSHGLAGSDEQFF.

The chain has TRBV27 and TRBJ2-5; D call uncertain. Germline CDR1 reads MNHEY; CDR2 reads SMNVEV (reference sequence). CDR3 length: 13 amino acids. The ends were cut back, 3 bases at V and 8 bases at J, with 13 bases in the middle. The CDR3 loop reads CASSLSLLETQYF. For the CDR3, the DNA is TGTGCCAGCAGTTTGTCTCTACTCGAAACCCAGTACTTC.

This rearrangement joins TRBV7-3 to TRBJ1-2; D perhaps matches TRBD1 (5 bases). The CDR3 contains 16 residues. CDR1 is SGHTA, CDR2 FQGTGA, per germline. The ends were cut back, 5 bases at V and 0 bases at J, with 16 bases in the middle. The CDR3 DNA reads as TGTGCCAGCAGCCCGGGGGGGAAGGGAGCTAACTATGGCTACACCTTC. It translates to CASSPGGKGANYGYTF.

This clonotype was seen more than once but under ten times. The V and J genes are TRBV14 and TRBJ2-7, with D maybe TRBD1 (5 bases). V was trimmed by 1 base and J by 3 bases, leaving 13 bases between them. Looked up from germline, CDR1 is SGHDN and CDR2 is FVKESK. The CDR3 has 15 amino acids. CDR3 sequence (DNA): TGTGCCAGCAGCCAAGGTAGACAGTGGGACTACGAGCAGTACTTC. This translates into CASSQGRQWDYEQYF.

The rearrangement joins TRBV5-1 to TRBJ2-7, with TRBD1 as a possible D gene (5 bases). The CDR3 has 15 residues. CDR1 is SGHRS and CDR2 is YFSETQ in the germline V gene. Trimming removed 1 base from V and 3 bases from J, with 14 bases in between. Here the CDR3 DNA reads TGCGCCAGCAGCTTGATCACAGGCTGGGGCTACGAGCAGTACTTC. Translating it yields CASSLITGWGYEQYF.

The V and J genes are TRBV25-1 and TRBJ2-1; 10 bases are shared with TRBD2. V lost 4 bases, J lost 6 bases, and 12 bases stayed unmatched. CDR3 length: 17 residues. The V gene's germline CDR1 is MGHDK and CDR2 SYGVNS. CDR3 in amino acids: CASSGPQSGGGTNEQFF. The DNA of the CDR3 is TGTGCCAGCAGTGGGCCCCAAAGCGGGGGGGGTACCAATGAGCAGTTCTTC.